The 20 T cell receptor beta chains in this list originate from one sample, sequenced in a study of vaccination and CD4 T cells after COVID-19. Cultured CD4+ T cells had their DNA profiled by the Oncomine TCR Beta short-read assay. One entry per CDR3 protein, called by TCRdb with MiXCR from the PCR reads. The repertoire holds 15,000 or so distinct CDR3 sequences, with 55% to 65% as singletons. This sample's treatment: roughly 10-day PBMC culture with coronavirus spike peptide pools or control peptides (ViraFEST assay). No antigen is known for these receptors. Sequenced here: CD4+ T cells from blood, cultured in vitro, sampled after SARS-CoV-2 vaccination. The receptors come from a human donor who had recovered from COVID-19.

This clonotype was counted between two and nine times. CDR3 amino acids: CASRGQRSSNSPLHF. In DNA, the CDR3 is TGTGCCAGCAGGGGACAGAGATCTTCGAATTCACCCCTCCACTTT. This sequence joins TRBV27 and TRBJ1-6; 7 nucleotides agree with TRBD1. Germline trimming cut 6 bases from V and 7 bases from J; bases unmatched to any gene: 9. Germline CDR1 MNHEY, CDR2 SMNVEV (reference sequence). The CDR3 is 15 amino acids.

Here the CDR3 reads CASSLGQGPYNEQFF. The CDR3 region has the DNA TGTGCCAGCAGCTTGGGACAGGGTCCCTACAATGAGCAGTTCTTC. The gene calls are TRBV7-2 and TRBJ2-1; TRBD1 matches at 9 bases. The germline V gene has CDR1 SGHTA and CDR2 FQGNSA. CDR3 size: 15 residues. With V trimmed by 3 bases and J by 2 bases, 2 bases remained unmatched.

This clonotype has just a few counts. The rearrangement joins TRBV2 to TRBJ1-5, with 7 bases fitting TRBD1. Losses at the gene ends were 2 bases for V and 8 bases for J; bases not matched to a gene: 9. This CDR3 is 15 amino acids long. Germline CDR1 reads SNHLY; CDR2 reads FYNNEI. The CDR3 region is CASSERDSQVKPQHF. The CDR3 nucleotides read TGTGCCAGCAGTGAAAGGGACAGCCAGGTCAAGCCCCAGCATTTT. Filled out from reference TRBV2 and TRBJ1-5, the complete variable domain reads EPEVTQTPSHQVTQMGQEVILRCVPISNHLYFYWYRQILGQKVEFLVSFYNNEISEKSEIFDDQFSVERPDGSNFTLKIRSTKLEDSAMYFCASSERDSQVKPQHFGDGTRLSIL.

V and J are TRBV12-5 and TRBJ1-6; no clear D gene. Trimming took off 3 bases at V and 9 bases at J, with 3 bases between the two ends. CDR1 LGHNT and CDR2 FRNRAP come from the germline V gene. This CDR3 has 11 residues. The CDR3 nucleotides are TGTGCTAGTGGTTTTAGTTCACCCCTCCACTTT. Amino acid sequence: CASGFSSPLHF.

The V gene is TRBV20-1, the J gene TRBJ1-1; 11 bases agree with TRBD1. With 6 bases clipped from V and 5 bases from J, the junction kept 8 bases outside the gene matches. In germline, CDR1 is DFQATT, CDR2 SNEGSKA (reference sequence). The CDR3 is 14 amino acids. The CDR3 sequence is CSASPGQGVTEAFF. DNA of the CDR3: TGCAGTGCCAGTCCGGGACAGGGGGTTACTGAAGCTTTCTTT.

CDR3 sequence: CASTTIRGAGETQYF. For the CDR3, the DNA is TGTGCCAGCACCACAATCCGGGGCGCGGGAGAGACCCAGTACTTC. The chain couples TRBV7-2 to TRBJ2-5; TRBD1 or TRBD2 may be the D gene (5 bases each). CDR1 SGHTA and CDR2 FQGNSA come from the germline V gene. V dropped 7 bases and J dropped 4 bases, with 19 bases sitting between them. The CDR3 contains 15 residues.

The V and J genes are TRBV6-2 or TRBV6-3 and TRBJ2-3, with 11 bases that match TRBD2. The CDR3 contains 15 residues. J gave up 2 bases and V 5 bases, and 3 bases lay outside the gene matches. CDR1 is MNHEY and CDR2 is SVGEGT in the germline V gene. The CDR3 protein is CASSRLAGITDTQYF. DNA of the CDR3: TGTGCCAGCAGTCGACTAGCGGGGATCACAGATACGCAGTATTTT.

In this sample, this clonotype turned up a few times. The CDR3 region has the DNA TGTGCCAGCAGCTTGATACCGGGGCAGGGGGACAACACCTTC. Amino acid sequence: CASSLIPGQGDNTF. The rearrangement links TRBV11-3 to TRBJ1-2; 7 nucleotides match TRBD1. The CDR3 spans 14 residues. V lost 3 bases and J lost 12; bases outside the gene matches: 13. Germline loops: CDR1 SGHNT, CDR2 YENEEA.

The chain carries TRBV7-2 and TRBJ1-5, with D tentatively TRBD1 (5 bases). The CDR3 runs to 15 residues. CDR1 and CDR2 from the germline V gene are SGHTA and FQGNSA. Trimming removed 1 base at V and 6 bases at J, with 13 bases between. CDR3 nucleotides: TGTGCCAGCAGCTTAGTACGGGGGTCGAGTCAGCCCCAGCATTTT. Translating it yields CASSLVRGSSQPQHF.

CDR3 nucleotide sequence: TGCAGTGCTAGAGATTCCCCGAACACTGAAGCTTTCTTT. This codes for CSARDSPNTEAFF. The chain combines TRBV20-1 with TRBJ1-1; D is unclear. Germline V lookup: CDR1 DFQATT, CDR2 SNEGSKA (reference sequence). The ends were cut back, 0 bases at V and 1 base at J, with 6 bases in the middle. This CDR3 is built from 13 residues.

The chain employs TRBV4-1 and TRBJ1-6; no clear D. CDR1 and CDR2 (germline): MGHRA, YSYEKL. The CDR3 spans 17 residues. Trimming took off 0 bases at V and 4 bases at J, with 13 bases between the two ends. CDR3 amino acids: CASSQDRGRSYNSPLHF. CDR3 nucleotide sequence: TGCGCCAGCAGCCAAGATCGAGGCCGCAGTTATAATTCACCCCTCCACTTT.

The V call is TRBV19, the J call TRBJ1-1; D is undetermined. The CDR3 length is 14 residues. V was pared by 4 bases and J by 5 bases, with 14 bases between. The germline gives CDR1 LNHDA, CDR2 SQIVND (reference sequence). The CDR3 reads CASSTSSGGTEAFF. The CDR3 nucleotides read TGTGCCAGTAGTACGTCCTCCGGAGGAACTGAAGCTTTCTTT. Variable domain in full (rest from reference TRBV19 and TRBJ1-1): DGGITQSPKYLFRKEGQNVTLSCEQNLNHDAMYWYRQDPGQGLRLIYYSQIVNDFQKGDIAEGYSVSREKKESFPLTVTSAQKNPTAFYLCASSTSSGGTEAFFGQGTRLTVV.

This clonotype has just a few counts. This rearrangement joins TRBV20-1 to TRBJ1-4, with TRBD1 as a possible D gene (5 bases). Trimming cost V 0 bases and J 12 bases, with 17 bases left between them. The CDR3 totals 14 residues. Germline V gene sequence: CDR1 DFQATT, CDR2 SNEGSKA (reference sequence). The CDR3 nucleotides read TGCAGTGCTAGAGATGCTGGGGGGAGTACGGAACTGTTTTTT. This translates into CSARDAGGSTELFF.

The rearrangement joins TRBV20-1 to TRBJ1-1; no definite D call. Germline V gene lookup returns CDR1 DFQATT and CDR2 SNEGSKA (reference sequence). The CDR3 runs to 12 residues. V lost 3 bases and J lost 5, with 10 bases in between. The CDR3 loop is CSASRAGTEAFF. The CDR3 nucleotides read TGCAGTGCTAGTAGGGCAGGAACTGAAGCTTTCTTT.

The rearrangement joins TRBV20-1 to TRBJ2-7; D ambiguous. V was shortened by 1 base and J by 3 bases, with 4 bases between the two germline ends. Germline V gene lookup returns CDR1 DFQATT and CDR2 SNEGSKA (reference sequence). CDR3 length equals 11 residues. CDR3: CSARGGYEQYF. In DNA, the CDR3 is TGCAGTGCTAGAGGGGGCTACGAGCAGTACTTC.

This clonotype was counted a few times. The chain is built from TRBV30 and TRBJ1-2; D unresolved. V was shortened by 3 bases and J by 3 bases, with 11 bases between the two germline ends. Germline V gene data show CDR1 as GTSNPN and CDR2 as SVGIG (reference sequence). The CDR3 totals 13 residues. CDR3 nucleotide sequence: TGTGCCTGGAGCACGGGGTTTTACTATGGCTACACCTTC. Translating it yields CAWSTGFYYGYTF.

This chain connects TRBV7-3 to TRBJ2-3, with D perhaps TRBD2 (5 bases). CDR3 size: 15 residues. Germline-derived CDR1 and CDR2 are SGHTA and FQGTGA. V shed 5 bases and J shed 3 bases, with 15 bases lying between them. CDR3 sequence: CASSPTRDSTDTQYF. CDR3 DNA: TGTGCCAGCAGCCCGACCCGGGATTCTACAGATACGCAGTATTTT.

The V gene is TRBV20-1, the J gene TRBJ1-5, with D maybe TRBD1 (5 bases). This CDR3 region has 15 residues. Germline V CDR1 and CDR2: DFQATT, SNEGSKA (reference sequence). V was shortened by 0 bases and J by 3 bases, with 12 bases between the two germline ends. CDR3 residues: CSARDLDRFNQPQHF. DNA for the CDR3: TGCAGTGCTAGAGATCTTGACAGATTCAATCAGCCCCAGCATTTT.

Within the sample, this clonotype is large. The chain uses TRBV29-1 and TRBJ2-2; tentative D call: TRBD1 (7 bases). This CDR3 spans 13 amino acids. The V end lost 6 bases, the J end lost 5 bases, and 13 bases lay between the germline ends. The germline gives CDR1 SQVTM, CDR2 ANQGSEA. CDR3 nucleotide sequence: TGCAGCGTCAACAGGGGAGGAACCGGGGAGCTGTTTTTT. Encoded protein: CSVNRGGTGELFF.

The V gene is TRBV7-2, the J gene TRBJ1-5, with D possibly TRBD1 on 5 matching bases. Germline V gives CDR1 SGHTA, CDR2 FQGNSA. The V end lost 0 bases, the J end lost 9 bases, and 15 bases lay between the germline ends. This CDR3 has 15 amino acids. CDR3 nucleotide sequence: TGTGCCAGCAGCTTAGCGCAAATGGGGGGATCGCCCCAGCATTTT. This translates into CASSLAQMGGSPQHF.